This T cell receptor beta chain was captured in a study of blood T cell repertoires in COVID-19 (dated by TCRdb to about 2020). In the study overall: Collaborator samples came from the United States, Italy and Spain and covered acute and convalescent phases of COVID-19. The repertoires were released in a freely available public database meant as a resource for research on the immune response to SARS-CoV-2. The sample metadata nearly always contained a de-identified subject ID, COVID-19 status, age in years and sex. The prospective study material was composed of cDNA or gDNA derived from T cells, B-cell-depleted T cells, or PBMCs. Where available, HLA class I and class II types were taken from metadata supplied by the sample provider and were not determined by assay-based typing. Samples came from the ongoing ImmuneRACE study (first 160 participants) plus 1,254 subjects from 6 global collaborators. The dataset comprised deeply sampled blood TCRbeta repertoires from subjects exposed to, actively infected with, or recovered from COVID-19. Study-wide conclusions, independent of this receptor: The quantity of clinical and demographic metadata differed by source and by participant and was supplied without curation.

Concerning this clone: It has no known antigen specificity. It has no much larger one-base neighbor in the sample; base qualities were not kept.

The immunoSEQ Assay, a bias-controlled multiplex PCR, was used to amplify TCRbeta CDR3 regions from genomic DNA. Concerning the study's data processing: The number of nucleated cells in each sample was estimated from the amplification of reference gene primers within the assay. Sequence reads were collapsed and filtered to measure the absolute abundance of every unique TCRbeta CDR3 rearrangement. For each sample, productive Simpson clonality was calculated as the square root of Simpson's diversity index across productive rearrangements. Imported from immuneACCESS, the table was reduced by TCRdb to in-frame sequences with V and J called. These copies leave out some clones; in studies compared against another copy, an unresolved V gene accounts for under half, and the cause of the remainder is not known. D and trimming come from the DNA, and the V and J calls and clone size come from that table. The sample profile shows approximately 87,000 clones; 65% to 85% of them were found once. The ten top clones hold roughly a sixth of the sample.

The CDR3 sequence holds 14 residues, the cysteine and phenylalanine included. CDR3 DNA is the only sequence kept; it has 42 bases, read in frame from the first base. Germline trimming: 4 bases from V, 6 bases from J; junction bases outside gene matches: 4. The germline V gene (reference sequence) supplies CDR1 WNHNN and CDR2 SYGVQD. Each collaborating institution followed its own protocols to collect whole blood in K2EDTA tubes. For TCRbeta analysis, collaborator samples were shipped as frozen whole blood, as isolated PBMCs, or as DNA extracted from either sample type. The receptor was isolated from an elderly woman with acute or convalescent COVID-19. Source material: peripheral blood. The chain couples TRBV10-1 to TRBJ2-2; the junction holds 8 bases that match TRBD2. The CDR3 protein: CASSGLASPGELFF. The DNA is TGCGCCAGCAGTGGACTAGCGTCTCCCGGGGAGCTGTTTTTT.